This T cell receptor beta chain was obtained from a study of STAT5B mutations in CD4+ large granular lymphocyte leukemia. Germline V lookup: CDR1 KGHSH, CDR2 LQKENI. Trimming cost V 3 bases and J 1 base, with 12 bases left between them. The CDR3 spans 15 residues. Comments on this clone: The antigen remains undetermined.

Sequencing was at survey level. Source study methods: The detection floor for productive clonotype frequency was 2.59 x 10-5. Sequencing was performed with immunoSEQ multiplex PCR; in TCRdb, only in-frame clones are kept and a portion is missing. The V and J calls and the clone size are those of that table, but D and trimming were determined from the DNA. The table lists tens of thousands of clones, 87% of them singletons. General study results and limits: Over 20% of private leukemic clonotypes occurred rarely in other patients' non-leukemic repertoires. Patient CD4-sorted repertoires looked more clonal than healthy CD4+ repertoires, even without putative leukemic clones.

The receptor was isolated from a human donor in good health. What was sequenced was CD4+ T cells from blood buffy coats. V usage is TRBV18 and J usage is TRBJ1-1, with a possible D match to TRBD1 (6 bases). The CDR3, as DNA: TGTGCCAGCTCACCGCAGGGAGGGGGGAACACTGAAGCTTTCTTT. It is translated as CASSPQGGGNTEAFF.